This T cell receptor (beta chain) was sequenced for a study of post-analysis software for immune sequencing data. On the study more broadly: Some patients lacked subtype; others had relapsing-remitting, secondary progressive or progressive-relapsing disease. Study observations and caveats: Significantly decreased normalized Chao1 diversity was recorded for multiple sclerosis patients relative to controls. Samples from one preparation batch, clustered by F measure, grouped strongly together. Patients carried roughly 5 TRBV segments more frequently than controls did, and TRBV5-6, TRBV5-1 and TRBV20-1 were among them.

With 3 bases removed from V and 1 base from J, the gap between germline ends came to 12 bases. The CDR3 contains 15 residues. The germline CDR1 and CDR2 sequences are SEHNR and FQNEAQ (reference sequence). Points on this clonotype: Its specificity is unknown.

Prepared TCR beta cDNA libraries contained unique molecular identifiers. Each CDR3 protein gets one entry after TCRdb re-called the PCR reads with MiXCR. Here the sample spans about 820,000 distinct CDR3 sequences, about 57% being singletons. This sequence originates from a girl aged 5 to 17 with multiple sclerosis. The sequencing sample was made of blood. The rearrangement links TRBV7-9 to TRBJ2-5; a weak D match, TRBD2 (5 bases). Here the CDR3 DNA reads TGTGCCAGCAGCTTTAACGGGATCGTCCAAGAGACCCAGTACTTC. Its protein is CASSFNGIVQETQYF.